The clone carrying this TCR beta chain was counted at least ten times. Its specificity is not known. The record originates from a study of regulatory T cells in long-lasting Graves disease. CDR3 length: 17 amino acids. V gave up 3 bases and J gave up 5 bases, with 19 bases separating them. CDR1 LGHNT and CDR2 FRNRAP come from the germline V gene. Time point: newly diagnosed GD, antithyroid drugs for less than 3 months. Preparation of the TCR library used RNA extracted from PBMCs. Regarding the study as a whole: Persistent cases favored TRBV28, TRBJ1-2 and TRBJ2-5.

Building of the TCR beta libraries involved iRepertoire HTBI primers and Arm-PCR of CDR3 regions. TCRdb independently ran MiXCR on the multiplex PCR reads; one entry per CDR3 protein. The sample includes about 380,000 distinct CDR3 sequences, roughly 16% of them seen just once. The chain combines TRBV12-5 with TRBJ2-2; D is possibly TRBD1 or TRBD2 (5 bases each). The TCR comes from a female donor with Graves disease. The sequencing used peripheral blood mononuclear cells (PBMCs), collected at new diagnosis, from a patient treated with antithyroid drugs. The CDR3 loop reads CASGFPRRGSSTGELFF. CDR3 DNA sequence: TGTGCTAGTGGTTTCCCTCGACGGGGCAGCTCAACCGGGGAGCTGTTTTTT.